This record concerns one T cell receptor (beta chain) sequence. Its antigen remains unidentified. The source of the sample is a study of cytomegalovirus exposure and HLA in healthy donors. V gave up 4 bases and J gave up 2 bases, with 15 bases separating them. The CDR3 contains 15 residues. The germline gives CDR1 SGHRS, CDR2 YFSETQ. PCR was performed using 60 Vbeta and 13 Jbeta primers. The assay was immunoSEQ multiplex PCR, and TCRdb's table has in-frame clones only and misses some. There are more than 90,000 clones in the sample; about 80% occur only once, and roughly 7.7% lies in the top ten. Donors consisted of healthy bone marrow donors. Donors likely had unrecorded immune exposures despite being nominally healthy when sampled. Broader study findings: In a later analysis, an Asian-associated ancestry cluster reportedly showed fewer N-insertions than the roughly 650-donor mean. In a later analysis, approximately 18,000 TCR beta sequences were associated with HLA alleles at 0.05 false discovery rate.

This receptor was identified in a man aged 35 to 55 in good health and CMV-seropositive. The chain carries TRBV5-1 and TRBJ1-2; the D is unclear. Input material: PBMCs. The CDR3 bases are TGCGCCAGCAGCATCGACGTGGCGGGCAACTATGGCTACACCTTC. It specifies CASSIDVAGNYGYTF.